A single sample gave rise to the 30 T cell receptor beta chains below, sequenced in a study of T-cell memory formation after mild COVID-19. MiXCR was run by TCRdb on the 5' RACE reads, yielding one entry per CDR3 protein. Here the sample spans approximately 340,000 distinct CDR3 sequences, approximately 15% being singletons. The specimen sequenced was PBMCs or a T cell subset sorted from them (not recorded which). The receptors were gathered from a young man who had mild COVID-19 (a few samples of this study predate the infection). Cell type and time point are not known.

This chain connects TRBV4-1 to TRBJ1-1; D perhaps matches TRBD1 (5 bases). V was cut by 5 bases and J by 0 bases, with 13 bases left in between. The CDR3 has 15 amino acids. Germline V CDR1 and CDR2: MGHRA, YSYEKL. The CDR3 loop is CASSTLVGVNTEAFF. The CDR3 DNA follows: TGCGCCAGCAGCACACTAGTAGGGGTGAACACTGAAGCTTTCTTT.

The chain is built from TRBV6-5 and TRBJ1-6; tentatively, D is TRBD1 (6 bases). V was shortened by 2 bases and J by 2 bases, with 13 bases between the two germline ends. The CDR3 loop spans 17 amino acids. Germline V lookup: CDR1 MNHEY, CDR2 SVGAGI. The CDR3 loop is CASSYRATGAYNSPLHF. The CDR3 DNA reads TGTGCCAGCAGTTACCGTGCGACAGGAGCCTATAATTCACCCCTCCACTTT.

This clonotype has a count of ten or more. The chain recombines TRBV4-2 with TRBJ2-5; 14 bases line up with TRBD2. J was trimmed by 0 bases and V by 4 bases; bases with no gene match: 1. The CDR3 runs 16 residues. Germline V gene lookup returns CDR1 LGHNA and CDR2 YNFKEQ. DNA for the CDR3: TGTGCCAGCAGCCCGGGACTAGCGGGGGACCAAGAGACCCAGTACTTC. Amino acids: CASSPGLAGDQETQYF.

The gene calls are TRBV4-3 and TRBJ1-2; no definite D call. The CDR3 contains 18 residues. Germline values: CDR1 LGHNA, CDR2 YSLEER. V dropped 0 bases and J dropped 2 bases, with 19 bases sitting between them. CDR3 residues: CASSQEVDNSYSNYGYTF. CDR3 DNA sequence: TGCGCCAGCAGCCAAGAGGTGGATAACTCGTATTCGAACTATGGCTACACCTTC.

The sample holds a few counts of this clonotype. The rearrangement links TRBV6-5 to TRBJ1-4; TRBD1 matches 8 bases. Germline assignment: CDR1 MNHEY and CDR2 SVGAGI. The CDR3 runs to 19 residues. Germline trimming cut 2 bases from V and 3 bases from J; bases unmatched to any gene: 14. The CDR3 coding sequence is TGTGCCAGCAGTTACCCGCCTTGGACAGGGAGGTTAGCTAATGAAAAACTGTTTTTT. Its protein is CASSYPPWTGRLANEKLFF.

The chain couples TRBV4-1 to TRBJ2-5; maybe TRBD2 (5 bases). V was shortened by 1 base and J by 1 base, with 10 bases between the two germline ends. The CDR3 consists of 15 residues. Germline lookup yields CDR1 MGHRA and CDR2 YSYEKL. The CDR3 here is CASSQVLAGQETQYF. As DNA, the CDR3 is TGCGCCAGCAGCCAAGTCCTCGCGGGCCAAGAGACCCAGTACTTC.

This clonotype was observed once. This chain joins TRBV6-2 or TRBV6-3 and TRBJ1-2; D may be TRBD1 (6 bases). V shed 2 bases and J shed 8 bases, with 15 bases lying between them. This CDR3 region has 14 residues. Per germline, CDR1 MNHEY and CDR2 SVGEGT. CDR3 coding DNA: TGTGCCAGCAGTTACGGGGGCGCGCGGGGCGGCTACACCTTC. It specifies CASSYGGARGGYTF.

The chain joins TRBV3-1 to TRBJ2-7; TRBD1 agrees at 7 bases. Germline loops: CDR1 LGHDT, CDR2 YNNKEL (reference sequence). This CDR3 spans 16 amino acids. Trimming took 0 bases from V and 3 from J; bases not matched to a gene: 8. CDR3 sequence reads: CASSQDMGDRLYEQYF. DNA of the CDR3: TGTGCCAGCAGCCAAGATATGGGGGACAGACTCTACGAGCAGTACTTC.

The chain employs TRBV18 and TRBJ2-3; 7 bases agree with TRBD1. The CDR3 extends over 13 amino acids. Germline V CDR1 and CDR2: KGHSH, LQKENI. V trimming: 1 base; J trimming: 11 bases; junction bases outside the gene matches: 6. The CDR3 nucleotides are TGTGCCAGCTCACCACTCTACAGGGGATGGCAGTATTTT. Its translation is CASSPLYRGWQYF. The variable domain in full, completed from reference TRBV18 and TRBJ2-3, reads NAGVMQNPRHLVRRRGQEARLRCSPMKGHSHVYWYRQLPEEGLKFMVYLQKENIIDESGMPKERFSAEFPKEGPSILRIQQVVRGDSAAYFCASSPLYRGWQYFGPGTRLTVL.

In this sample, this clonotype turned up a few times. This chain joins TRBV6-4 and TRBJ1-5; D gene ambiguous. The CDR3 extends over 13 amino acids. In germline, CDR1 is MRHNA, CDR2 SNTAGT. The germline V and J ends were trimmed by 0 bases and 10 bases, with 10 bases remaining between them. CDR3 region: CASSDSFGEPQHF. CDR3 sequence (DNA): TGTGCCAGCAGTGACTCCTTTGGAGAACCCCAGCATTTT.

This clonotype was detected many times. The rearrangement uses TRBV3-1 and TRBJ2-5; 11 bases map to TRBD2. CDR1 and CDR2 (germline): LGHDT, YNNKEL (reference sequence). V lost 1 base, J lost 5 bases, and 0 bases stayed unmatched. The length of the CDR3 is 14 residues. The CDR3 reads CASSQGTSGETQYF. DNA for the CDR3: TGTGCCAGCAGCCAAGGGACTAGCGGGGAGACCCAGTACTTC.

This clonotype was seen more than once but under ten times. The chain has TRBV6-2 or TRBV6-3 and TRBJ2-2; 7 positions agree with TRBD1. V trimming: 6 bases; J trimming: 5 bases; junction bases outside the gene matches: 6. Per germline, CDR1 MNHEY and CDR2 SVGEGT. The CDR3 loop spans 14 amino acids. The CDR3 sequence: CASSPGTETGELFF. CDR3 bases: TGTGCCAGCAGCCCCGGGACAGAGACCGGGGAGCTGTTTTTT.

In this sample, this clonotype turned up once. CDR3 DNA sequence: TGTGCCAGCAGTTCTACCAGGTCGGGGACCCAGTACTTC. Its protein product is CASSSTRSGTQYF. J is TRBJ2-5 and V is TRBV6-5; no clear D. Deletions cut 4 bases from V and 7 bases from J, with 13 bases between. The CDR3 contains 13 residues. Germline CDR1 is MNHEY and CDR2 is SVGAGI.

The CDR3 bases are TGTGCCAGCTCGCTAGGGGCATCCTACGAGCAGTACTTC. This translates into CASSLGASYEQYF. The rearrangement uses TRBV18 and TRBJ2-7, with D maybe TRBD1 (5 bases). V dropped 6 bases and J dropped 1 base, with 10 bases sitting between them. Germline assignment: CDR1 KGHSH and CDR2 LQKENI. The CDR3 spans 13 residues.

The chain carries TRBV5-5 and TRBJ2-3; 7 bases are shared with TRBD1. CDR1 is SGHKS, CDR2 YYEKEE, per germline (reference sequence). The CDR3 spans 15 residues. Trimming took 4 bases from V and 5 from J; bases not matched to a gene: 10. CDR3 sequence: CASSRGDSSRDTQYF. The CDR3 nucleotides read TGTGCCAGCAGCCGTGGGGACAGCTCCCGAGATACGCAGTATTTT.

This clonotype has just a few counts. V gene TRBV27 combines with J gene TRBJ2-7; TRBD1 or TRBD2 may be the D gene (6 bases each). The CDR3 has 13 amino acids. V gave up 8 bases and J gave up 7 bases, with 18 bases separating them. Germline V gene lookup returns CDR1 MNHEY and CDR2 SMNVEV (reference sequence). The CDR3, as DNA: TGTGCCAGCGGTTGGTCGCAGGGGAGGGAGCAGTACTTC. Translation: CASGWSQGREQYF.

This clonotype was detected only a few times. J is TRBJ1-2 and V is TRBV7-2; no clear D gene. V gave up 0 bases and J gave up 8 bases, with 7 bases separating them. The CDR3 covers 12 residues. From germline, CDR1 is SGHTA and CDR2 FQGNSA. CDR3 nucleotide sequence: TGTGCCAGCAGCTTAGCGAGGCCAGGCTACACCTTC. Translation gives CASSLARPGYTF.

The chain combines TRBV12-3 or TRBV12-4 with TRBJ1-2; 8 bases align to TRBD1. The V and J ends lost 8 bases and 8 bases, in that order; junction bases with no gene match: 10. This CDR3 spans 13 amino acids. The CDR3 sequence is CASGHRGIGGYTF. CDR3 coding DNA: TGTGCCAGCGGACACAGGGGGATCGGCGGCTACACCTTC.

The chain links TRBV6-6 to TRBJ1-3; maybe TRBD1 (5 bases). V lost 5 bases to trimming and J lost 6 bases, with 17 bases between them. The CDR3 has 15 residues. The germline V gene encodes CDR1 MNHNY and CDR2 SVGAGI (reference sequence). The chain's CDR3 is CASSTQPAGENTIYF. CDR3 coding DNA: TGTGCCAGCAGTACCCAACCGGCGGGGGAAAACACCATATATTTT.

This clonotype was seen only a few times. The rearrangement joins TRBV7-2 to TRBJ2-5, with 8 positions matching TRBD1. Trimming took 5 bases from V and 5 from J; bases not matched to a gene: 10. Germline V CDR1 and CDR2: SGHTA, FQGNSA. This CDR3 is 15 amino acids long. CDR3 nucleotides: TGTGCCAGCAGCCGGAATCAGGGGGCTGGGGAGACCCAGTACTTC. This sequence encodes CASSRNQGAGETQYF.

The chain uses TRBV18 and TRBJ1-2, with D hard to call. The CDR3 totals 13 residues. From germline, CDR1 is KGHSH and CDR2 LQKENI. Deletions cut 6 bases from V and 4 bases from J, with 12 bases between. CDR3 nucleotide sequence: TGTGCCAGCTCGCCTATGGACGGCTATGGCTACACCTTC. It encodes CASSPMDGYGYTF.

The rearrangement joins TRBV7-8 to TRBJ2-5, with 7 bases lining up with TRBD2. From germline, CDR1 is SGHVS and CDR2 FQNEAQ. The V and J ends lost 5 bases and 3 bases, in that order; junction bases with no gene match: 9. The CDR3 covers 15 residues. The CDR3, as DNA: TGTGCCAGCAGCCCGCGCACGGGGGGAGAAGAGACCCAGTACTTC. Its protein product is CASSPRTGGEETQYF.

This sequence joins TRBV19 and TRBJ1-5, with TRBD1 identical over 8 bases. With 7 bases clipped from V and 2 bases from J, the junction kept 1 base outside the gene matches. CDR3 length: 13 residues. Germline CDR1 and CDR2: LNHDA and SQIVND (reference sequence). CDR3 sequence: CASKGQGNQPQHF. DNA of the CDR3: TGTGCCAGTAAGGGACAGGGCAATCAGCCCCAGCATTTT.

The rearrangement joins TRBV7-9 to TRBJ2-3, with D perhaps TRBD2 (5 bases). The CDR3 is 14 residues long. The germline V gene encodes CDR1 SEHNR and CDR2 FQNEAQ (reference sequence). Trimming stripped 5 bases from V and 4 bases from J, with 13 bases between. The CDR3 DNA reads TGTGCCAGCAGCCCTTCGGGGAACCCAGATACGCAGTATTTT. The encoded protein is CASSPSGNPDTQYF. Together with reference TRBV7-9 and TRBJ2-3, the CDR3 gives the full variable domain: DTGVSQNPRHKITKRGQNVTFRCDPISEHNRLYWYRQTLGQGPEFLTYFQNEAQLEKSRLLSDRFSAERPKGSFSTLEIQRTEQGDSAMYLCASSPSGNPDTQYFGPGTRLTVL.

The chain couples TRBV6-5 to TRBJ1-2; tentative D call: TRBD1 (5 bases). The CDR3 is made up of 18 amino acids. Germline V gene data show CDR1 as MNHEY and CDR2 as SVGAGI. V was pared by 6 bases and J by 0 bases, with 23 bases between. The CDR3 coding sequence is TGTGCCAGCAGCTATGGGACCTACAGCACTTCAGCTAACTATGGCTACACCTTC. It is translated as CASSYGTYSTSANYGYTF.

The chain has TRBV12-3 or TRBV12-4 and TRBJ1-1, with TRBD1 matching 8 bases. With V trimmed by 6 bases and J by 3 bases, 9 bases remained unmatched. This CDR3 comprises 15 residues. The CDR3: CASSLRQGADTEAFF. The CDR3, as DNA: TGTGCCAGCAGCCTTAGGCAGGGGGCGGACACTGAAGCTTTCTTT.

Many counts were recorded for this clonotype. The chain recombines TRBV12-3 or TRBV12-4 with TRBJ2-7; the match to TRBD2 covers 7 bases. CDR3 length: 14 residues. Losses at the gene ends were 3 bases for V and 3 bases for J; bases not matched to a gene: 5. In nucleotides, the CDR3 is TGTGCCAGCAGTTTGGGACTACCCATCTACGAGCAGTACTTC. Translating gives CASSLGLPIYEQYF.

In its sample, this clonotype was seen a few times. The chain carries TRBV29-1 and TRBJ2-3; D might be TRBD1 (5 bases). Germline CDR1 is SQVTM and CDR2 is ANQGSEA. CDR3 size: 14 residues. With 5 bases removed from V and 2 bases from J, the gap between germline ends came to 14 bases. The CDR3 region is CSVYIGVDTDTQYF. The CDR3, as DNA: TGCAGCGTTTATATAGGGGTGGACACAGATACGCAGTATTTT.

This clonotype was seen more than once but under ten times. The rearrangement links TRBV20-1 to TRBJ1-1; no reliable D call. The V gene's germline CDR1 is DFQATT and CDR2 SNEGSKA (reference sequence). The CDR3 has 15 residues. The ends were cut back, 3 bases at V and 0 bases at J, with 14 bases in the middle. The CDR3 loop is CSASTRAVLNTEAFF. The DNA of the CDR3 is TGCAGTGCTAGTACTAGGGCAGTACTGAACACTGAAGCTTTCTTT.

This clonotype came up many times. The gene calls are TRBV5-1 and TRBJ2-3; a weak D match, TRBD1 (6 bases). Trimming took 3 bases from V and 6 from J, leaving 11 bases between them. Germline CDR1 is SGHRS and CDR2 is YFSETQ. The CDR3 contains 13 residues. CDR3 protein: CASSSQGVDTQYF. The CDR3 DNA is TGCGCCAGCAGCTCACAGGGAGTGGATACGCAGTATTTT.